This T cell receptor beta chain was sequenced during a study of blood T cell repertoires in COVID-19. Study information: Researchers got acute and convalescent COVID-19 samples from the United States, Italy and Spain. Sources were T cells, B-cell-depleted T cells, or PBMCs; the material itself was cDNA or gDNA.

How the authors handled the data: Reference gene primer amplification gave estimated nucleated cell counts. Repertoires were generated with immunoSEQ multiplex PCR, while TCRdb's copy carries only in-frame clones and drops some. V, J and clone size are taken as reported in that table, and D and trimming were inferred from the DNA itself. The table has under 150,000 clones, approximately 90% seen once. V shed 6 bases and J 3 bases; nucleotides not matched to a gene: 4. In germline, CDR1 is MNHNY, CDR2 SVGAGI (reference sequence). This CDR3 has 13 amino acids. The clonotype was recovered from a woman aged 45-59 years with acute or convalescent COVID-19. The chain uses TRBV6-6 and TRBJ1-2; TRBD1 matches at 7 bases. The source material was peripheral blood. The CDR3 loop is CASSVDRDYGYTF. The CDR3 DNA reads TGTGCCAGCAGCGTAGACAGGGACTATGGCTACACCTTC.